This is a list of T cell receptor beta chains from one sample in a study of breast tumors, draining lymph nodes, adjacent tissues. TCRdb itself ran the multiplex PCR reads through MiXCR, one entry per CDR3 protein. The table records about 46,000 distinct CDR3 sequences, more than 20% of them present only once. The sample comprised breast tumor tissue. Receptors originate from a female donor with breast cancer. Some clones in this sample may be carry-over from other donors' samples. Both conserved end residues are part of each CDR3. Expanded clones are given a class, and other clones once, few, many or no size at all.

TRBV20-1	TRBJ2-3	many	CSVPTGGGTQYF
TRBV9	TRBJ2-1	few	CASSVGGGGGSEQFF
TRBV3-1	TRBJ2-5	many	CASSPSQAGRLQETQYF
TRBV18	TRBJ1-5	many	CASSLTGGSDQPQHF
TRBV6-4	TRBJ2-3	many	CASKGQGTDTQYF
TRBV2	TRBJ2-3	many	CASTPKGGGTRTDTQYF
TRBV9	TRBJ1-3	many	CASSVDGSRGNTIYF
TRBV19	TRBJ2-3	NA	CASSSPRDAASTDTQYF
TRBV6-4	TRBJ2-1	many	CASSDLAGGNNEQFF
TRBV30	TRBJ2-3	many	CACAGSITDTQYF
TRBV7-9	TRBJ2-7	NA	CASSLGFGYEQYF
TRBV6-2/TRBV6-3	TRBJ2-3	few	CASSSASGRATSTDTQYF
TRBV27	TRBJ1-6	many	CASSTRNSGPNSPLHF
TRBV7-6	TRBJ2-7	medium-sized	CASSLEGVKQYF
TRBV11-2	TRBJ2-3	many	CASSLDYVGTDTQYF
TRBV3-1	TRBJ2-5	many	CASSPGLAGDMETQYF
TRBV5-1	TRBJ2-2	many	CASSPYSGRLQIGELFF